A selection of T cell receptor beta chains follows, all from one sample in a study of identical twins. TCRdb ran MiXCR on the 5' RACE reads and lists one entry per CDR3 protein. Here the sample spans some 500,000 distinct CDR3 sequences, more than 13% being singletons. These same records also appear under a second study, on yellow fever vaccine responses in identical twins.

Sequencing input: CD4+ T cells sorted from blood. All receptors come from a woman aged 18-30 years in good health. CDR3s include the opening cysteine and the closing phenylalanine or tryptophan. A D gene is named only where the DNA matches it firmly. Clone size, where shown, is once, few, many, or a class for clones that have expanded.

TRBV6-1	TRBJ2-2	TRBD1	NA	TGTGCCGGATCACAGGGGGCCGGCACCGGGGAGCTGTTTTTT	CAGSQGAGTGELFF
TRBV7-2	TRBJ2-2	NA	many	TGTGCCAGCAGCTTAGCTCTGGGGAACACCGGGGAGCTGTTTTTT	CASSLALGNTGELFF
TRBV5-5	TRBJ2-3	TRBD2	NA	TGTGCCAGCAGCTTGGCCGGAGCGGGGGGGCCTCGGGATACGCAGTATTTT	CASSLAGAGGPRDTQYF
TRBV7-2	TRBJ2-1	TRBD2	NA	TGTGCCAGCAGCTTAGCCCCTCTCGGGACTAGCGGGAAGAATGAGCAGTTCTTC	CASSLAPLGTSGKNEQFF
TRBV5-6	TRBJ2-5	NA	many	TGTGCCAGCAAGTTTGGTATCCAAGAGACCCAGTACTTC	CASKFGIQETQYF
TRBV5-1	TRBJ2-3	TRBD2	few	TGCGCCAGCAGCCCTCCCCTCGGGGGGGGGCAATTCGGGGATACGCAGTATTTT	CASSPPLGGGQFGDTQYF
TRBV3-1	TRBJ1-1	TRBD1	few	TGTGCCAGCAGCCAAGTCGGGACAGTCCTCCCTGAAGCTTTCTTT	CASSQVGTVLPEAFF
TRBV19	TRBJ2-1	TRBD1	few	TGTGCCAGTAGCTTCCCAGGGGGCAACAATGAGCAGTTCTTC	CASSFPGGNNEQFF
TRBV3-1	TRBJ2-7	TRBD1	NA	TGTGCCAGCAGCCAAAGGGACAGCTCCTACGAGCAGTACTTC	CASSQRDSSYEQYF
TRBV15	TRBJ2-5	NA	NA	TGTGCCACCAGCAAGACTTTAGTAGCAGACCAAGAGACCCAGTACTTC	CATSKTLVADQETQYF
TRBV28	TRBJ2-5	TRBD1	NA	TGTGCCAGCAGCCGAAACCCGGGACAGAGTAAACAGTACTTC	CASSRNPGQSKQYF
TRBV20-1	TRBJ1-1	NA	few	TGCAGTGCTAGACCCGCAGGCCAACTGAACACTGAAGCTTTCTTT	CSARPAGQLNTEAFF
TRBV27	TRBJ2-3	NA	few	TGTGCCAGCAGTCTTCACAGCATTCAAAAGGATACGCAGTATTTT	CASSLHSIQKDTQYF
TRBV7-9	TRBJ2-1	NA	NA	TGTGCCAGCAGCTTAAGGCCCCGGGGGCTGAATGAGCAGTTCTTC	CASSLRPRGLNEQFF
TRBV20-1	TRBJ2-2	NA	NA	TGCAGTGCTAGAGTGTCAGAGAACACCGGGGAGCTGTTTTTT	CSARVSENTGELFF
TRBV7-2	TRBJ2-2	TRBD2	few	TGTGCCAGCAGCCGGGGACTAGCGCAGAACACCGGGGAGCTGTTTTTT	CASSRGLAQNTGELFF
TRBV20-1	TRBJ1-5	TRBD1	few	TGCAGTGCTAGAGCAGGGGGCGGCCAGCCCCAGCATTTT	CSARAGGGQPQHF
TRBV7-2	TRBJ2-1	NA	few	TGTGCCAGCAGCTTATCCCCCCCGGGAAGCTCCTACAATGAGCAGTTCTTC	CASSLSPPGSSYNEQFF
TRBV5-6	TRBJ2-5	TRBD1	few	TGTGCCAGCAGCTTGGTAGGGGGCCTCGGGGAGACCCAGTACTTC	CASSLVGGLGETQYF
TRBV5-1	TRBJ2-5	TRBD2	many	TGCGCCAGCAGCTCCGGGGGGTACCAAGAGACCCAGTACTTC	CASSSGGYQETQYF